This is a list of T cell receptor beta chains from one sample in a study of blood T cell repertoires in COVID-19. Data came from immunoSEQ multiplex PCR; TCRdb stores just in-frame clones and leaves some out. The sample gives about 290,000 clones, about 89% of which show up once; 0.94% is in the top ten. Material for sequencing was peripheral blood. The receptors come from a woman aged 40 to 50 who had recovered from COVID-19. CDR3s include the opening cysteine and the closing phenylalanine or tryptophan. The order of the fields is J gene, V gene, D gene, clone size, CDR3 DNA, CDR3 protein. A D gene is named only where the DNA matches it firmly. The listing skips clone size in some rows; elsewhere it reads once, few, many or a size class.

>TRBJ2-5|TRBV30|-|-
TGTGCCTGGAGGGGCCCGTACCAAGAGACCCAGTACTTC
CAWRGPYQETQYF
>TRBJ2-7|TRBV24-1|TRBD2|-
TGTGCCACCAGTGATGTCAAAAGAGCGGGAGGTGGATACGAGCAGTACTTC
CATSDVKRAGGGYEQYF
>TRBJ1-2|TRBV30|TRBD1|-
TGTGCCTGGAGTGGATCAGGGGGCTGGTATGGCTACACCTTC
CAWSGSGGWYGYTF
>TRBJ2-5|TRBV11-3|TRBD2|-
TGTGCCAGCAGCCCAGGGAGGGTTGAGACCCAGTACTTC
CASSPGRVETQYF
>TRBJ2-7|TRBV7-2|TRBD2|-
TGTGCCAGCAGCCCCCGCGGGCTAGCGGTTACCTACGAGCAGTACTTC
CASSPRGLAVTYEQYF
>TRBJ1-2|TRBV2|-|-
TGTGCCAGCAACCGAGGGCCCTACACCTTC
CASNRGPYTF
>TRBJ2-1|TRBV5-8|-|-
TGTGCCAGCAGCTCGTACAATGAGCAGTTCTTC
CASSSYNEQFF
>TRBJ2-3|TRBV19|-|-
TGTGCCAGTAGTCCCCAGGAGGCCCACGGAGATACGCAGTATTTT
CASSPQEAHGDTQYF
>TRBJ2-2|TRBV30|TRBD1|once
TGTGCCTGGATCCACCTTCCGCCGGGACAGGGATCGACCGGGGAGCTGTTTTTT
CAWIHLPPGQGSTGELFF
>TRBJ2-7|TRBV27|TRBD1|-
TGTGCCAGCAGCGATGAGACAGGGGAGTCAATCGAGCAGTACTTC
CASSDETGESIEQYF
>TRBJ2-7|TRBV28|TRBD2|-
TGTGCCAGTCGGGGGAGGGTCTACGAGCAGTACTTC
CASRGRVYEQYF
>TRBJ2-2|TRBV5-1|TRBD2|-
TGCGCCAGCAGCCCTAGCGGGAGTATGACCGGGGAGCTGTTTTTT
CASSPSGSMTGELFF
>TRBJ2-7|TRBV7-2|TRBD2|-
TGTGCCAGCAGCTTAGTCGTAACTAGCGGGGCCTCCTACGAGCAGTACTTC
CASSLVVTSGASYEQYF
>TRBJ1-1|TRBV28|-|-
TGTGCCAGCAGTCGTCAGCTCGGGAGTGGATGGGCTTTCTTT
CASSRQLGSGWAFF
>TRBJ2-6|TRBV5-1|TRBD1|-
TGCGCCAGCAGTCTAACAGGGGTATCTGGGGCCAACGTCCTGACTTTC
CASSLTGVSGANVLTF
>TRBJ2-5|TRBV10-3|TRBD1|-
TGTGCCATCAGTGAGACGGGACAGCTCCAAGAGACCCAGTACTTC
CAISETGQLQETQYF
>TRBJ2-3|TRBV19|TRBD2|-
TGTGCCAGTAGCCCAGTAGCGGGGCGGGGCACAGATACGCAGTATTTT
CASSPVAGRGTDTQYF
>TRBJ2-1|TRBV2|TRBD2|-
TGTGCCAGCGGGCGGGAGAGCTCCTACAATGAGCAGTTCTTC
CASGRESSYNEQFF
>TRBJ1-2|TRBV9|TRBD1|-
TGTGCCAGCAGCGTCTCTACCGGGACAGATGGCTACACCTTC
CASSVSTGTDGYTF
>TRBJ2-6|TRBV19|-|-
TGTGCCAGTAGCATGTTTTCCACGGGGGTCCTCTCTGGGGCCAACGTCCTGACTTTC
CASSMFSTGVLSGANVLTF
>TRBJ2-3|TRBV7-9|TRBD2|-
TGTGCCAGCAGCGCGATCCCCCGGACTAGCCCCACAGATACGCAGTATTTT
CASSAIPRTSPTDTQYF
>TRBJ2-5|TRBV9|TRBD2|-
TGTGCCAGCAGCGTCGCCGGGACTAGTCCCCAAGAGACCCAGTACTTC
CASSVAGTSPQETQYF
>TRBJ2-1|TRBV24-1|TRBD1|-
TGTGCCACCAGTGATCTACCGGGACAGGGCTTTAACAATGAGCAGTTCTTC
CATSDLPGQGFNNEQFF
>TRBJ2-7|TRBV7-6|TRBD1|-
TGTGCCAGCAGCTTAGGGGACCAGGGGGCCTACGAGCAGTACTTC
CASSLGDQGAYEQYF
>TRBJ1-1|TRBV19|-|-
TGTGCCAGTAGTATAGGGGGCTCGAACACTGAAGCTTTCTTT
CASSIGGSNTEAFF
>TRBJ1-2|TRBV4-1|-|-
TGCGCCAGCAGCTCTCTGGGGGCGGCTGACTATGGCTACACCTTC
CASSSLGAADYGYTF
>TRBJ2-7|TRBV30|TRBD1|-
TGTGCCTGGAGTCCCCTTGGTGGGACAGGGGGATCCTACGAGCAGTACTTC
CAWSPLGGTGGSYEQYF
>TRBJ2-5|TRBV11-3|-|-
TGTGCCAGCAGCTTAAGGTCCGGGGCGGGACAAGAGACCCAGTACTTC
CASSLRSGAGQETQYF
>TRBJ2-3|TRBV19|-|once
TGTGCCAGTAGTTCTTCGGCGGGGTTCACAGATACGCAGTATTTT
CASSSSAGFTDTQYF
>TRBJ2-5|TRBV7-8|-|-
TGTGCCAGCAGCCTCTCCGGGACACCCCAAGAGACCCAGTACTTC
CASSLSGTPQETQYF
>TRBJ2-5|TRBV30|TRBD2|-
TGTGCCTGGAGTGTGACTAGCGGGAGGGAAACCCAGTACTTC
CAWSVTSGRETQYF
>TRBJ2-7|TRBV12-2|-|-
TGTGCAAGTCGCTTAGCAACCGGGACTAGCGGGATAAACACCCTCTACGAGCAGTACTTC
CASRLATGTSGINTLYEQYF
>TRBJ2-3|TRBV14|-|-
TGTGCCAGCAGCCTAAACTCGGGACTCGCCACAGATACGCAGTATTTT
CASSLNSGLATDTQYF
>TRBJ1-1|TRBV19|TRBD1|-
TGTGCCAGTATCCGGACAGGGTTTAACACTGAAGCTTTCTTT
CASIRTGFNTEAFF
>TRBJ1-5|TRBV19|-|-
TGTGCCAGTAGCCCTGGACAGCATAGCAATCAGCCCCAGCATTTT
CASSPGQHSNQPQHF
>TRBJ2-2|TRBV28|TRBD2|-
TGTGCCAGCAGTTTGGGGCTTAATCTGGCTAGCGGGAGGACGTGGGGGGAGCTGTTTTTT
CASSLGLNLASGRTWGELFF
>TRBJ2-5|TRBV18|TRBD2|-
TGTGCCAGCTCACCCGGGGTAGCGGGAGTGCAAGAGACCCAGTACTTC
CASSPGVAGVQETQYF
>TRBJ2-5|TRBV7-9|TRBD2|-
TGTGCCAGCAGCTCAGACCAAGGGAGGGCCACACCAGAGACCCAGTACTTC
CASSSDQGRATPETQYF
>TRBJ1-3|TRBV19|-|-
TGTGCCAGTAAAGTCAACGGAGGCTCATTCGACACCATATATTTT
CASKVNGGSFDTIYF
>TRBJ2-7|TRBV30|TRBD1|-
TGTGCCTGGAGTCCGGGACAGGGAATCGTATACGAGCAGTACTTC
CAWSPGQGIVYEQYF
>TRBJ2-1|TRBV5-1|-|-
TGCGCCAGCAGCTCCGACAATGAGCAGTTCTTC
CASSSDNEQFF
>TRBJ2-5|TRBV27|TRBD2|-
TGTGCCAGCAGTACGTCCACTAGCGGGGGACAAGAGACCCAGTACTTC
CASSTSTSGGQETQYF
>TRBJ1-1|TRBV5-8|-|-
TGTGCCAGCACCACAGGTGGCACTGAAGCTTTCTTT
CASTTGGTEAFF
>TRBJ2-7|TRBV28|-|-
TGTGCCAGCAGGCTCCAACCGGGACAAAAATCCTACGAGCAGTACTTC
CASRLQPGQKSYEQYF
>TRBJ2-1|TRBV7-2|TRBD2|-
TGTGCCAGCAGCTTGGGCGGGACTAAGCAATACAATGAGCAGTTCTTC
CASSLGGTKQYNEQFF
>TRBJ2-1|TRBV6-5|-|-
TGTGCCAGCGGTTCTTTAGCGCGGGGCTGGGATGAGCAGTTCTTC
CASGSLARGWDEQFF
>TRBJ2-2|TRBV5-1|-|-
TGCGCCAGCAGCTTGCCGGGAGTGGACACCGGGGAGCTGTTTTTT
CASSLPGVDTGELFF
>TRBJ2-3|TRBV7-9|-|-
TGTGCCAGCAGCCCGAGTAGCACAGATACGCAGTATTTT
CASSPSSTDTQYF
>TRBJ2-5|TRBV3-1/TRBV3-2|TRBD2|-
TGTGCCAGCAGACATAGCGGGAGGGCTCGAGAGACCCAGTACTTC
CASRHSGRARETQYF
>TRBJ2-7|TRBV18|TRBD2|once
TGTGCCAGCTCACTCTCGGGAGGGCAGGCCTACGAGCAGTACTTC
CASSLSGGQAYEQYF
>TRBJ2-1|TRBV27|TRBD1|-
TGTGCCAGCAGTTTATCAGGAACAGGGGGCTGGGGTGAGCAGTTCTTC
CASSLSGTGGWGEQFF
>TRBJ2-3|TRBV4-1|TRBD2|-
TGCGCCAGCAGCCAGGGACTAGCGGGAGTCGGAGATACGCAGTATTTT
CASSQGLAGVGDTQYF
>TRBJ1-6|TRBV19|TRBD1|-
TGTGCCAGTAGTCCCGGACAGGAGTATAATTCACCCCTCCACTTT
CASSPGQEYNSPLHF
>TRBJ1-3|TRBV10-1|TRBD1|-
TGCGCCAGCAGCCGGGACAGCTCTGGAAACACCATATATTTT
CASSRDSSGNTIYF
>TRBJ2-7|TRBV19|TRBD2|-
TGTGCCAGTAGTATGGCCTGGCGGGAGGCGGGGGAGCAGTACTTC
CASSMAWREAGEQYF